This T cell receptor (beta chain) appears in the sequencing data of a study of PD-1 blockade in classical Hodgkin lymphoma. Study overall: The study gave patients nivolumab 3 mg/kg intravenously every 2 weeks. Overall study findings and caveats: Only CD4+ TCR diversity, not CD8+, had risen significantly by C4D1.

V dropped 6 bases and J dropped 3 bases, with 18 bases sitting between them. CDR3 length: 15 amino acids. The germline CDR1 and CDR2 sequences are LNHDA and SQIVND (reference sequence). The time point was: cycle 4 day 1 (C4D1), after 5 to 7 weeks of nivolumab. Each patient's relapse followed autologous stem cell transplantation, and brentuximab vedotin exposure varied. On this clone: The antigen remains undetermined.

Sequencing used immunoSEQ multiplex PCR; TCRdb keeps in-frame clones, though not all of them. The sample lists tens of thousands of clones, 65% to 85% occurring once. This chain joins TRBV19 and TRBJ2-7; D ambiguous. The starting material was peripheral blood mononuclear cells (PBMCs), obtained before the fourth cycle of nivolumab. The sequence came from a human donor with classical Hodgkin lymphoma. The chain's CDR3 is CASRKRSSRVYEQYF. CDR3 nucleotide sequence: TGTGCCAGTAGAAAAAGAAGTAGTCGGGTCTACGAGCAGTACTTC.